The rows below give T cell receptor beta chains drawn from one sample of a study of cytomegalovirus exposure and HLA in healthy donors. The repertoire was sequenced with immunoSEQ multiplex PCR; TCRdb's copy has only in-frame clones and lacks some. The table lists tens of thousands of clones, about two thirds of them singletons. Sequences were obtained from PBMCs. All receptors derive from a middle-aged woman in good health and CMV-seropositive. Each CDR3 is given with its conserved first and last residue. The order of the fields is clone size, V gene, D gene, J gene, CDR3 protein, CDR3 DNA. D genes are given only for firm matches. Part of the rows lack a size; the others show once, few, many or a class for expanded clones.

abundance: -; v_gene: TRBV4-1; d_gene: TRBD1; j_gene: TRBJ2-3; CDR3aa: CASSRRDRGTDTQYF; CDR3nt: TGCGCCAGCAGCCGCCGGGACAGAGGCACAGATACGCAGTATTTT
abundance: -; v_gene: TRBV4-2; d_gene: TRBD2; j_gene: TRBJ2-5; CDR3aa: CASSQLRGDQETQYF; CDR3nt: TGTGCCAGCAGCCAACTGCGGGGGGACCAAGAGACCCAGTACTTC
abundance: -; v_gene: TRBV6-8; d_gene: -; j_gene: TRBJ1-5; CDR3aa: CASSFEPGGNQPQHF; CDR3nt: TGTGCCAGCAGTTTTGAACCAGGGGGCAATCAGCCCCAGCATTTT
abundance: -; v_gene: TRBV2; d_gene: TRBD2; j_gene: TRBJ2-2; CDR3aa: CASSGGLAWYTGELFF; CDR3nt: TGTGCCAGCAGCGGAGGACTAGCCTGGTACACCGGGGAGCTGTTTTTT
abundance: -; v_gene: TRBV15; d_gene: -; j_gene: TRBJ1-5; CDR3aa: CATSRGGEGQPQHF; CDR3nt: TGTGCCACCAGCAGAGGGGGAGAGGGTCAGCCCCAGCATTTT
abundance: -; v_gene: TRBV2; d_gene: TRBD1; j_gene: TRBJ2-7; CDR3aa: CASSRDRTTYEQYF; CDR3nt: TGTGCCAGCAGTCGGGACAGGACAACCTACGAGCAGTACTTC
abundance: -; v_gene: TRBV7-3; d_gene: TRBD1; j_gene: TRBJ1-6; CDR3aa: CASSPSPTGVLHF; CDR3nt: TGTGCCAGCAGCCCCTCCCCGACAGGGGTACTCCACTTT
abundance: -; v_gene: TRBV2; d_gene: -; j_gene: TRBJ2-5; CDR3aa: CASSAGGAETQYF; CDR3nt: TGTGCCAGCAGTGCGGGGGGCGCAGAGACCCAGTACTTC
abundance: once; v_gene: TRBV15; d_gene: -; j_gene: TRBJ2-7; CDR3aa: CATSVDPGSYEQYF; CDR3nt: TGTGCCACCAGCGTAGACCCAGGATCCTACGAGCAGTACTTC
abundance: -; v_gene: TRBV19; d_gene: -; j_gene: TRBJ1-1; CDR3aa: CASSTTSDTEAFF; CDR3nt: TGTGCCAGTAGTACTACCTCGGACACTGAAGCTTTCTTT
abundance: few; v_gene: TRBV2; d_gene: -; j_gene: TRBJ2-1; CDR3aa: CASSVEGSKFF; CDR3nt: TGTGCCAGCAGTGTTGAAGGGAGCAAGTTCTTC
abundance: once; v_gene: TRBV19; d_gene: TRBD1; j_gene: TRBJ2-7; CDR3aa: CASSNLGTGRPYEQYF; CDR3nt: TGTGCCAGTAGCAACCTCGGGACAGGGAGGCCCTACGAGCAGTACTTC
abundance: -; v_gene: TRBV29-1; d_gene: TRBD1; j_gene: TRBJ2-5; CDR3aa: CSVRDRGLGETQYF; CDR3nt: TGCAGCGTCCGGGACAGGGGGCTTGGTGAGACCCAGTACTTC
abundance: -; v_gene: TRBV4-2; d_gene: -; j_gene: TRBJ1-6; CDR3aa: CASSPRSGGISPLHF; CDR3nt: TGTGCCAGCAGCCCCCGGTCGGGGGGTATTTCACCCCTCCACTTT
abundance: -; v_gene: TRBV7-9; d_gene: -; j_gene: TRBJ1-3; CDR3aa: CAPGSGNTIYF; CDR3nt: TGTGCCCCGGGATCTGGAAACACCATATATTTT
abundance: -; v_gene: TRBV27; d_gene: -; j_gene: TRBJ1-1; CDR3aa: CASSLSGVYTEAFF; CDR3nt: TGTGCCAGCAGTTTATCAGGGGTCTACACTGAAGCTTTCTTT
abundance: few; v_gene: TRBV5-4; d_gene: TRBD2; j_gene: TRBJ2-3; CDR3aa: CASTSQTSGFTDTQYF; CDR3nt: TGTGCCAGCACCTCCCAGACTAGCGGATTCACAGATACGCAGTATTTT
abundance: -; v_gene: TRBV5-1; d_gene: TRBD1; j_gene: TRBJ1-1; CDR3aa: CASSLDGRGVATEAFF; CDR3nt: TGCGCCAGCAGCTTGGATGGCAGGGGGGTGGCCACTGAAGCTTTCTTT
abundance: -; v_gene: TRBV18; d_gene: -; j_gene: TRBJ1-4; CDR3aa: CASSTTGLGEKLFF; CDR3nt: TGTGCCAGCTCAACTACAGGGTTGGGTGAAAAACTGTTTTTT
abundance: -; v_gene: TRBV5-1; d_gene: -; j_gene: TRBJ2-5; CDR3aa: CASSLRETKETQYF; CDR3nt: TGCGCCAGCAGCTTGCGGGAGACGAAAGAGACCCAGTACTTC
abundance: -; v_gene: TRBV21-1; d_gene: -; j_gene: TRBJ2-3; CDR3aa: CASSKEGFYAGQGTDTQYF; CDR3nt: TGTGCCAGCAGCAAAGAGGGGTTTTATGCGGGACAGGGCACAGATACGCAGTATTTT
abundance: -; v_gene: TRBV6-5; d_gene: -; j_gene: TRBJ1-2; CDR3aa: CASKEPGDGFSGYTF; CDR3nt: TGTGCCAGCAAAGAGCCGGGGGACGGTTTCAGTGGCTACACCTTC
abundance: -; v_gene: TRBV14; d_gene: -; j_gene: TRBJ2-3; CDR3aa: CASSQDASGERILLADTQYF; CDR3nt: TGTGCCAGCAGCCAAGATGCGTCGGGGGAACGAATACTTTTGGCAGATACGCAGTATTTT
abundance: -; v_gene: TRBV28; d_gene: -; j_gene: TRBJ1-6; CDR3aa: CASSLFGRGPGRNSPLHF; CDR3nt: TGTGCCAGCAGTTTATTTGGGCGGGGGCCTGGCCGTAATTCACCCCTCCACTTT
abundance: -; v_gene: TRBV4-1; d_gene: TRBD1; j_gene: TRBJ2-7; CDR3aa: CASSQVTGTGVSYEQYF; CDR3nt: TGCGCCAGCAGCCAAGTAACCGGGACAGGGGTCTCCTACGAGCAGTACTTC
abundance: medium-sized; v_gene: TRBV14; d_gene: -; j_gene: TRBJ2-2; CDR3aa: CASRPQSYTGELFF; CDR3nt: TGTGCCAGCAGGCCACAGAGTTACACCGGGGAGCTGTTTTTT
abundance: -; v_gene: TRBV6-4; d_gene: -; j_gene: TRBJ2-1; CDR3aa: CASSEGWRGSYNEQFF; CDR3nt: TGTGCCAGCAGTGAGGGTTGGCGGGGCTCCTACAATGAGCAGTTCTTC